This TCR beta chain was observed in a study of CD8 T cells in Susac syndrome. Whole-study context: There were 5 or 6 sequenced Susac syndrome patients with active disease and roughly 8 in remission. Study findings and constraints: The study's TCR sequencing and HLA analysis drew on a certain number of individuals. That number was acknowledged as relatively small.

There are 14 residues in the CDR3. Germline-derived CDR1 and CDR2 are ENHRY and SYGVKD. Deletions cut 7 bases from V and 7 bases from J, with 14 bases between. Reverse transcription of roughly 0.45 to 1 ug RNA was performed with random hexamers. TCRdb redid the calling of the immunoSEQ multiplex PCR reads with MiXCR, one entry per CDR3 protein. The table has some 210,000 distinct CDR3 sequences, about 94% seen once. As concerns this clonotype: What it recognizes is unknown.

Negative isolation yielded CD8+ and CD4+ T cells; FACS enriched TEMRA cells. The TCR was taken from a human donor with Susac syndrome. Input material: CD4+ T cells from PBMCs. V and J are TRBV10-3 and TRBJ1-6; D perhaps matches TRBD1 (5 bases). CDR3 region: CAITQGAFNSPLHF. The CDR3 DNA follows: TGTGCCATCACCCAGGGTGCCTTCAATTCACCCCTCCACTTT.